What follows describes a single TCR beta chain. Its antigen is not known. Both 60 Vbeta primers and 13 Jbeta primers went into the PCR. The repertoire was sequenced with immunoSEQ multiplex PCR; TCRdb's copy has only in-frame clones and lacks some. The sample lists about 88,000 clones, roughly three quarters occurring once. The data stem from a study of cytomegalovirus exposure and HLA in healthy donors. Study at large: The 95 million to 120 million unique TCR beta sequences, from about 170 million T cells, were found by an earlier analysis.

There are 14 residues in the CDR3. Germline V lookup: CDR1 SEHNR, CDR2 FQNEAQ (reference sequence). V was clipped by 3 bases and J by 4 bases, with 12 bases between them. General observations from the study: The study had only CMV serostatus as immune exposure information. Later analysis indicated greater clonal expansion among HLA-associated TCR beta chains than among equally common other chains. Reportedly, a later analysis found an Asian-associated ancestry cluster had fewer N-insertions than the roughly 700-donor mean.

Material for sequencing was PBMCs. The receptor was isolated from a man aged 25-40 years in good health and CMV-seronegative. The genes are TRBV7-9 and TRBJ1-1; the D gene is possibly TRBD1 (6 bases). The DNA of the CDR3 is TGTGCCAGCAGCTTGCGGGGGGCCTCCACTGAAGCTTTCTTT. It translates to CASSLRGASTEAFF.